The clone carrying this TCR beta chain showed up many times. Its antigen is undetermined. This entry belongs to a study of T cells in Graves' hyperthyroidism and ophthalmopathy. Study results and limitations: Expanded thyroid clonotypes (above 0.001) were mostly also found in blood.

Investigators excluded patients with uncontrolled infection, other autoimmune disease, pregnancy or lactation. Amplification of TCR beta CDR3 regions was performed using RNA transcripts as template. The HTBI primer set was used in a first-round RT-PCR of the TCR CDR3. TCRdb reprocessed the multiplex PCR reads via MiXCR and lists one record per CDR3 protein. The table has 500,000 to 600,000 distinct CDR3 sequences, 46% seen once. This TCR came from an adult woman with Graves' disease, either hyperthyroidism or ophthalmopathy (not recorded which). The source material was peripheral blood or thyroid tissue (not recorded which).

The CDR3 DNA reads as TGTGCCAGCAGCTTAGTGGTAGGGGGTTCCCCACTGGAGGAGGAAAAACTGTTTTTT. It encodes CASSLVVGGSPLEEEKLFF. The J gene is TRBJ1-4, the V gene TRBV7-4, with D maybe TRBD1 (6 bases). Germline values: CDR1 SGHVT, CDR2 SQSDAQ. The CDR3 extends over 19 amino acids. The V end was cut by 1 base, the J end by 8 bases, with 26 bases between.